Below, one T cell receptor (beta chain) is given with its context. No antigen is known for it. The record originates from a study of vaccination effects on CD4 cells after COVID-19. Whole-study context: The median interval between the second dose and post-vaccine sampling was 72 days.

The CDR3 is 17 residues long. Trimming shortened V by 3 bases and J by 6 bases, and 19 bases separated the two germline ends. Germline V lookup: CDR1 SGHNT, CDR2 YYREEE (reference sequence). Expansion with viral peptide pools was applied to antigen-specific CD4+ T cells by the ViraFEST assay prior to sequencing. Isolation of CD4+ T cells took place after approximately ten days of culture. Every participant took two doses of the BNT162b2 or mRNA-1273 vaccine. Sequencing used immunoSEQ multiplex PCR; TCRdb keeps in-frame clones, though not all of them. The profile shows roughly 30,000 clones, more than 65% of them singletons.

This clonotype was obtained from a human donor who received a COVID-19 vaccine. The sequencing here drew on CD4+ T cells from PBMCs cultured with HCoV-NL63 spike peptides, taken after COVID-19 vaccination. The rearrangement uses TRBV5-4 and TRBJ1-6; possibly TRBD1 for D (5 bases). The CDR3 nucleotides read TGTGCCAGCAGCTCCGCTCTCGGGGGACTTTCTAATTCACCCCTCCACTTT. Protein product: CASSSALGGLSNSPLHF. Supplemented by reference TRBV5-4 and TRBJ1-6, the full variable domain reads ETGVTQSPTHLIKTRGQQVTLRCSSQSGHNTVSWYQQALGQGPQFIFQYYREEENGRGNFPPRFSGLQFPNYSSELNVNALELDDSALYLCASSSALGGLSNSPLHFGNGTRLTVT.